This T cell receptor beta chain was observed in a study of CD4 T cells in relation to SARS-CoV-2 and coronaviruses. Details on this clone: Antigen specificity is unknown.

Unexposed donor CD4+ T cells date from about 2011-2018, before the COVID-19 pandemic. Isolation of CD4+ T cells took place after roughly nine days in culture. Sequenced by immunoSEQ multiplex PCR; TCRdb stores in-frame clones only, minus some. Here the sample spans about 21,000 clones, just under 75% being singletons. V was pared by 2 bases and J by 12 bases, with 14 bases between. Germline loops: CDR1 SNHLY, CDR2 FYNNEI. The CDR3 extends over 13 amino acids. Sequencing was performed on CD4+ T cells from PBMCs, cultured in vitro. The V call is TRBV2, the J call TRBJ2-1; D tentatively reads TRBD1 or TRBD2 (5 bases each). The TCR originated in a human donor in good health. The CDR3 DNA is TGTGCCAGCAGTGAAAGGGACCTCCGAGCGCAGTTCTTC. Protein: CASSERDLRAQFF.